What follows are 28 T cell receptor beta chains derived from one specimen sequenced in a study of T cell repertoires in cytomegalovirus infection. Using its own MiXCR run on the reads, TCRdb lists one record per CDR3 protein. Of around 490,000 distinct CDR3 sequences in the sample, more than 20% were seen once. Sequenced input: PBMCs. These receptors came from a human donor in good health (CMV status not recorded). Some clones in this sample may be carry-over from other donors' samples.

This chain links TRBV7-9 with TRBJ1-6; D unclear. CDR1 is SEHNR, CDR2 FQNEAQ, per germline (reference sequence). This CDR3 region has 13 residues. Trimming pared 5 bases from V and 7 bases from J, leaving 9 bases between. The CDR3, as DNA: TGTGCCAGCAGCCCCGCCGGCAATTCACCCCTCCACTTT. Translated: CASSPAGNSPLHF.

The V call is TRBV2, the J call TRBJ2-7; a possible D gene is TRBD2 (5 bases). The CDR3 is 17 residues long. From germline, CDR1 is SNHLY and CDR2 FYNNEI. Trimming took off 1 base at V and 4 bases at J, with 20 bases between the two ends. As DNA, the CDR3 is TGTGCCAGCAGTGAAGGCCCCCCGGGGAAGCTTATGTACGAGCAGTACTTC. Amino acid sequence: CASSEGPPGKLMYEQYF.

This clonotype has more than one count but fewer than ten. The chain employs TRBV7-9 and TRBJ2-7; possible D gene TRBD2, 6 bases. Germline V gene data show CDR1 as SEHNR and CDR2 as FQNEAQ (reference sequence). V lost 2 bases to trimming and J lost 3 bases, with 11 bases between them. This CDR3 region has 14 residues. The CDR3 loop reads CASSLPGRFYEQYF. The DNA of the CDR3 is TGTGCCAGCAGCTTACCAGGGAGGTTCTACGAGCAGTACTTC.

This chain links TRBV27 with TRBJ2-7; 9 nucleotides align to TRBD2. This CDR3 region has 16 residues. Looked up from germline, CDR1 is MNHEY and CDR2 is SMNVEV (reference sequence). The V gene end was trimmed by 6 bases and the J gene end by 5 bases; junction bases not matched to a gene: 14. Here the CDR3 DNA reads TGTGCCAGCAGAAAGATAGCGGGAGTCAACTTCAACGAGCAGTACTTC. Translating it yields CASRKIAGVNFNEQYF.

In its sample, this clonotype was seen a few times. The chain recombines TRBV5-6 with TRBJ1-1; TRBD1 is a possible D gene (6 bases). The CDR3 runs 14 residues. The V gene's germline CDR1 is SGHDT and CDR2 YYEEEE. The ends were cut back, 4 bases at V and 7 bases at J, with 17 bases in the middle. The CDR3 DNA is TGTGCCAGCAGCCCCGGAGGGGGGCGAGGTGAAGCTTTCTTT. Its protein product is CASSPGGGRGEAFF.

The chain joins TRBV28 to TRBJ2-7; D perhaps matches TRBD2 (5 bases). The V gene lost 11 bases and the J gene lost 3 bases, with 14 bases spanning the gap. The CDR3 has 12 residues. The germline V gene has CDR1 MDHEN and CDR2 SYDVKM. The CDR3 loop is CASGVAGYEQYF. The CDR3 nucleotides read TGTGCCTCCGGTGTCGCGGGCTACGAGCAGTACTTC.

The V gene is TRBV6-1, the J gene TRBJ2-4; 7 bases are shared with TRBD2. Germline CDR1 is MNHNS and CDR2 is SASEGT. The V segment lost 3 bases and the J segment 3 bases; nucleotides outside the gene matches: 5. The CDR3 runs to 15 residues. The CDR3 DNA follows: TGTGCCAGCAGTGATTGGGGGGGAGTCAAAAACATTCAGTACTTC. Translated: CASSDWGGVKNIQYF.

The chain has TRBV19 and TRBJ1-5; possibly TRBD1 for D (6 bases). The CDR3 runs 14 residues. V was cut by 3 bases and J by 7 bases, with 13 bases left in between. Germline lookup yields CDR1 LNHDA and CDR2 SQIVND (reference sequence). The CDR3 loop reads CASSIRGLGQPQHF. Here the CDR3 DNA reads TGTGCCAGTAGTATCAGGGGCTTGGGGCAGCCCCAGCATTTT.

The CDR3 protein is CATSRELVESELAPLHF. CDR3 bases: TGTGCCACCAGCAGAGAATTGGTAGAATCGGAACTCGCACCCCTCCACTTT. The V and J genes are TRBV15 and TRBJ1-6; the D is unclear. The CDR3 spans 17 residues. The V end was cut by 0 bases, the J end by 11 bases, with 20 bases between. Germline lookup yields CDR1 LNHNV and CDR2 YYDKDF (reference sequence).

The chain combines TRBV28 with TRBJ2-5; D call uncertain. Germline V lookup: CDR1 MDHEN, CDR2 SYDVKM. The ends were cut back, 3 bases at V and 5 bases at J, with 10 bases in the middle. The CDR3 has 13 amino acids. The CDR3 region is CASSFRVYETQYF. CDR3 bases: TGTGCCAGCAGTTTCCGGGTATACGAGACCCAGTACTTC.

The chain combines TRBV3-1 with TRBJ2-1, with D uncertain. Germline CDR1 and CDR2: LGHDT and YNNKEL (reference sequence). The CDR3 covers 14 residues. V was trimmed by 0 bases and J by 3 bases, leaving 6 bases between them. CDR3: CASSQDKYYNEQFF. CDR3 DNA sequence: TGTGCCAGCAGCCAAGATAAATACTACAATGAGCAGTTCTTC.

V is TRBV20-1 and J is TRBJ2-7; no clear D. The CDR3 contains 17 residues. Trimming shortened V by 0 bases and J by 4 bases, and 22 bases separated the two germline ends. Germline V CDR1 and CDR2: DFQATT, SNEGSKA (reference sequence). CDR3 DNA: TGCAGTGCTAGAGATCAGTGGGCGTCTCCTCTACTTTACGAGCAGTACTTC. Translation: CSARDQWASPLLYEQYF.

About this clonotype itself: One junction end disagrees with the germline gene, perhaps due to a read error. This sequence joins TRBV4-2 and TRBJ1-4; weak D call: TRBD1 (5 bases). Germline-derived CDR1 and CDR2 are LGHNA and YNFKEQ. This CDR3 comprises 12 residues. The CDR3 region is CASSLAGGASLF. The CDR3 DNA reads as TGTGCCAGCAGCCTAGCGGGAGGGGCGTCCCTTTTT.

This clonotype was recorded many times. V and J are TRBV7-2 and TRBJ1-1, with 8 positions matching TRBD1. CDR3 length equals 16 residues. From germline, CDR1 is SGHTA and CDR2 FQGNSA. Trimming cost V 2 bases and J 0 bases; bases outside gene matches: 5. The CDR3 sequence: CASSLTGQAMNTEAFF. The CDR3 DNA follows: TGTGCCAGCAGCTTAACGGGACAGGCAATGAACACTGAAGCTTTCTTT.

This clonotype was picked up a small number of times. The chain is built from TRBV19 and TRBJ1-5; TRBD1 is a possible D gene (6 bases). This CDR3 region has 15 residues. The ends were cut back, 7 bases at V and 11 bases at J, with 24 bases in the middle. Germline assignment: CDR1 LNHDA and CDR2 SQIVND (reference sequence). Here the CDR3 reads CASTTGAAGKQAQHF. CDR3 DNA sequence: TGTGCCAGTACCACGGGGGCGGCCGGGAAACAAGCCCAGCATTTT.

The V gene is TRBV7-2, the J gene TRBJ1-5; weak D call: TRBD1 (5 bases). The V gene's germline CDR1 is SGHTA and CDR2 FQGNSA. Trimming left V 3 bases short and J 3 bases short, with 9 bases between. The CDR3 spans 14 residues. CDR3 sequence: CASSFGQTNQPQHF. The CDR3 bases are TGTGCCAGCAGCTTCGGACAAACCAATCAGCCCCAGCATTTT.

This rearrangement joins TRBV28 to TRBJ1-2; D might be TRBD1 (6 bases). Germline V gene lookup returns CDR1 MDHEN and CDR2 SYDVKM. There are 15 residues in the CDR3. Trimming cost V 9 bases and J 4 bases, with 21 bases left between them. CDR3 residues: CASTRTNDRFYGYTF. The CDR3 bases are TGTGCCAGTACGCGCACCAACGACAGGTTCTATGGCTACACCTTC.

The chain links TRBV12-3 or TRBV12-4 to TRBJ1-1; D gene uncertain. CDR3 length: 16 residues. Between the trimmed V and J ends, which lost 5 bases and 5 bases, there was a span of 21 bases. The CDR3 DNA reads as TGTGCCAGCAGTCCGTCCACGCCTCTCATGGGTACTGAAGCTTTCTTT. Protein sequence: CASSPSTPLMGTEAFF.

This clonotype was recorded once. The chain recombines TRBV28 with TRBJ2-1; tentatively, D is TRBD2 (5 bases). V lost 7 bases and J lost 13, with 17 bases in between. Per germline, CDR1 MDHEN and CDR2 SYDVKM. The CDR3 contains 12 residues. CDR3 bases: TGTGCCAGCAAGGTTGGTACGGGAATACAGTTCTTC. Amino acid sequence: CASKVGTGIQFF.

The genes are TRBV7-2 and TRBJ2-7, with 10 positions matching TRBD2. V lost 2 bases and J lost 5; bases outside the gene matches: 6. This CDR3 contains 15 residues. CDR1 is SGHTA, CDR2 FQGNSA, per germline. The CDR3 DNA sequence: TGTGCCAGCAGCTTACTAGCGGGAGTAAGTCACGAGCAGTACTTC. As protein: CASSLLAGVSHEQYF.

This clonotype was observed a few times. The V gene is TRBV7-6, the J gene TRBJ1-4; TRBD1 might be the D (5 bases). CDR3 length equals 16 residues. Trimming removed 4 bases at V and 7 bases at J, with 19 bases between. Germline assignment: CDR1 SGHVS and CDR2 FNYEAQ. The CDR3 here is CASSSGVAQGSEKLFF. The CDR3 DNA reads as TGTGCCAGCAGCTCGGGGGTCGCTCAGGGCAGTGAAAAACTGTTTTTT. Using reference TRBV7-6 and TRBJ1-4 for the parts outside the CDR3, the full variable domain is GAGVSQSPRYKVTKRGQDVALRCDPISGHVSLYWYRQALGQGPEFLTYFNYEAQQDKSGLPNDRFSAERPEGSISTLTIQRTEQRDSAMYRCASSSGVAQGSEKLFFGSGTQLSVL.

This clonotype was counted a few times. The CDR3: CASSIFASGTSYNEQFF. The CDR3 region has the DNA TGTGCCAGTAGTATCTTCGCTTCCGGCACCTCCTACAATGAGCAGTTCTTC. This rearrangement joins TRBV19 to TRBJ2-1; D is uncertain. Trimming left V 3 bases short and J 0 bases short, with 15 bases between. CDR3 length equals 17 residues. The germline V gene has CDR1 LNHDA and CDR2 SQIVND (reference sequence).

This clonotype was observed a handful of times. The chain uses TRBV7-7 and TRBJ1-1, with 7 positions matching TRBD1. With V trimmed by 3 bases and J by 6 bases, 7 bases remained unmatched. The germline V gene encodes CDR1 SSHAT and CDR2 FNYEAQ (reference sequence). This CDR3 comprises 14 residues. The CDR3 coding sequence is TGTGCCAGCAGCTTGACAGGGAGTGTAGCTGAAGCTTTCTTT. This translates into CASSLTGSVAEAFF.

The J gene is TRBJ2-3, the V gene TRBV15; D might be TRBD2 (6 bases). V shed 1 base and J shed 4 bases, with 12 bases lying between them. The CDR3 is 15 amino acids. In germline, CDR1 is LNHNV, CDR2 YYDKDF (reference sequence). The CDR3 is CATSRGLVSADTQYF. CDR3 sequence (DNA): TGTGCCACCAGCAGAGGACTAGTGTCCGCAGATACGCAGTATTTT.

The chain carries TRBV7-2 and TRBJ1-1; D gene ambiguous. The CDR3 totals 14 residues. CDR1 and CDR2 (germline): SGHTA, FQGNSA. The germline V and J ends were trimmed by 5 bases and 0 bases, with 10 bases remaining between them. The CDR3 DNA reads TGTGCCAGCAGCACGCAATCCATGAACACTGAAGCTTTCTTT. Protein sequence: CASSTQSMNTEAFF.

This clonotype was picked up a small number of times. The rearrangement links TRBV19 to TRBJ1-5; TRBD1 might be the D (6 bases). The V gene lost 8 bases and the J gene lost 6 bases, with 14 bases spanning the gap. CDR3 length: 13 amino acids. The V gene's germline CDR1 is LNHDA and CDR2 SQIVND (reference sequence). The CDR3 DNA sequence: TGTGCCAGTTGGGCGGGGGCTGGTCAGCCCCAGCATTTT. Residues: CASWAGAGQPQHF.

This clonotype has more than one count but fewer than ten. The genes are TRBV7-2 and TRBJ2-4; tentative D call: TRBD1 (5 bases). Trimming left V 5 bases short and J 6 bases short, with 8 bases between. Per germline, CDR1 SGHTA and CDR2 FQGNSA. The CDR3 runs to 12 residues. The DNA for the CDR3 is TGTGCCAGCAGCCTGACAGTAAACATTCAGTACTTC. Its protein product is CASSLTVNIQYF.

V usage is TRBV23-1 and J usage is TRBJ2-3, with D possibly matching TRBD2 (5 bases). TRBV23-1 has ORF status, its function being uncertain. CDR3 size: 18 residues. V was clipped by 1 base and J by 2 bases, with 19 bases between them. The CDR3 DNA sequence: TGCGCCAGCAGTCAATTTTGCAGCCAAACACGGGACACAGATACGCAGTATTTT. Protein sequence: CASSQFCSQTRDTDTQYF.